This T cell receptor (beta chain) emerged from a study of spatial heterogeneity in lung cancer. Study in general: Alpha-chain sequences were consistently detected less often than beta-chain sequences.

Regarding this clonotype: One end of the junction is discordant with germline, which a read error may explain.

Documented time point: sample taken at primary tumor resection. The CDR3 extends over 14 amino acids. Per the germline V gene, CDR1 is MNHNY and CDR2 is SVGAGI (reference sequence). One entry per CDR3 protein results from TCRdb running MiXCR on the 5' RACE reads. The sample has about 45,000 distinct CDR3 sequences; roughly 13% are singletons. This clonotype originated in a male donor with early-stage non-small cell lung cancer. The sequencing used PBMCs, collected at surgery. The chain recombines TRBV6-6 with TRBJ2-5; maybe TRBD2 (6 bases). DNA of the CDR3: TGTGCCAGCAGTTCTGGACTATTCCAAGCGACCCAGTACTTC. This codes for CASSSGLFQATQYF.